The TCR beta chain described here comes from a study of cytomegalovirus exposure and HLA in healthy donors. The V end lost 2 bases, the J end lost 2 bases, and 15 bases lay between the germline ends. Germline lookup yields CDR1 SNHLY and CDR2 FYNNEI. The CDR3 contains 17 residues. The PCR ran on 60 Vbeta and 13 Jbeta primers. Produced via immunoSEQ multiplex PCR; TCRdb's table is partial and in-frame only. The sample holds around 140,000 clones; around two thirds are singletons and the top ten take 1.6%. The origin of this receptor is a woman aged 18 to 35 in good health and CMV-seronegative. The chain recombines TRBV2 with TRBJ2-2; weak D call: TRBD1 (6 bases). The sequencing input was PBMCs. Written as DNA, the CDR3 is TGTGCCAGCAGTGAAATGTCGCCGGACAGCAACACCGGGGAGCTGTTTTTT. Protein sequence: CASSEMSPDSNTGELFF.